The 21 T cell receptor beta chains below come from one sample, sequenced in a study of blood T cell repertoires in COVID-19 (dated by TCRdb to the early 2020s). Libraries came from the immunoSEQ multiplex PCR assay. The immuneACCESS repertoire file appears here via TCRdb, limited to in-frame rearrangements. These files lack a portion of the clones; in checked studies, under half of the deficit traces to unresolved V genes, and the cause of the others is not known. This sample gives some 120,000 clones in total; 70% to 90% of them show up just once. The top ten constitute 1.5% to 1.7% of the sample. Sequencing input: peripheral blood. The source of these receptors is a human donor in a cohort sampled during active COVID-19.

This chain connects TRBV6-5 to TRBJ1-1, with 8 bases aligning to TRBD1. The V gene's germline CDR1 is MNHEY and CDR2 SVGAGI. J gave up 8 bases and V 8 bases, and 13 bases lay outside the gene matches. CDR3 length: 14 residues. The CDR3 spells CASSYRAGGLEAFF. CDR3 in DNA: TGTGCCAGCTCCTACCGCGCAGGGGGCTTGGAAGCTTTCTTT.

The rearrangement links TRBV7-8 to TRBJ2-1; TRBD2 matches at 9 bases. The trim removed 3 bases at V and 4 bases at J, leaving 7 bases unmatched. This CDR3 is 16 amino acids long. Germline CDR1 reads SGHVS; CDR2 reads FQNEAQ. The CDR3 sequence: CASSLTSGGTYNEQFF. Here the CDR3 DNA reads TGTGCCAGCAGCTTGACAAGCGGGGGGACATACAATGAGCAGTTCTTC.

The CDR3 reads CASSQGQTLAKNIQYF. CDR3 nucleotide sequence: TGTGCCAGCAGTCAGGGACAGACACTAGCCAAAAACATTCAGTACTTC. This rearrangement joins TRBV6-6 to TRBJ2-4; 7 bases fit TRBD1. CDR1 MNHNY and CDR2 SVGAGI come from the germline V gene (reference sequence). This CDR3 contains 16 residues. V dropped 5 bases and J dropped 0; count of bases not matched to a gene: 7.

The chain recombines TRBV18 with TRBJ2-3; the D is unclear. Germline V lookup: CDR1 KGHSH, CDR2 LQKENI. V was clipped by 1 base and J by 4 bases, with 9 bases between them. The CDR3 covers 14 residues. The CDR3 spells CASSPLHTADTQYF. The DNA of the CDR3 is TGTGCCAGCTCACCACTTCATACGGCAGATACGCAGTATTTT.

This clone was found once. The CDR3 protein is CASSFLRGTANTEAFF. Written as DNA, the CDR3 is TGTGCCAGCAGCTTCCTTCGGGGGACGGCCAACACTGAAGCTTTCTTT. The chain joins TRBV6-2 or TRBV6-3 to TRBJ1-1, with a possible D match to TRBD1 (5 bases). V gave up 6 bases and J gave up 2 bases, with 19 bases separating them. Germline assignment: CDR1 MNHEY and CDR2 SVGEGT. This CDR3 has 16 residues.

J is TRBJ2-7 and V is TRBV10-3; TRBD1 is a possible D gene (6 bases). The germline V and J ends were trimmed by 0 bases and 4 bases, with 7 bases remaining between them. The CDR3 contains 13 residues. Germline V gives CDR1 ENHRY, CDR2 SYGVKD. This CDR3 is CAISESGGYEQYF. For the CDR3, the DNA is TGTGCCATCAGTGAGTCAGGGGGTTACGAGCAGTACTTC.

J is TRBJ2-7 and V is TRBV7-2; 8 bases line up with TRBD1. The CDR3 loop spans 14 amino acids. CDR1 and CDR2 (germline): SGHTA, FQGNSA. V gave up 3 bases and J gave up 6 bases; unmatched junction bases: 7. CDR3 protein: CASSFMTGASEQYF. CDR3 coding DNA: TGTGCCAGCAGCTTCATGACAGGGGCAAGCGAGCAGTACTTC.

This chain joins TRBV3-1 (or the pseudogene TRBV3-2) and TRBJ2-1, with 9 nucleotides matching TRBD2. The CDR3 is 16 amino acids. Germline loops: CDR1 LGHDT, CDR2 YNNKEL (reference sequence). Unmatched junction bases numbered 9, after V lost 4 bases and J lost 5 bases. CDR3 nucleotide sequence: TGTGCCAGCAGCCTGTCATGGGCTAGCGGGGACAATGAGCAGTTCTTC. Translation: CASSLSWASGDNEQFF.

Note on this clone: Different DNA sequences within this sample yield the same CDR3. The V call is TRBV5-1, the J call TRBJ2-7, with D maybe TRBD1 (5 bases). This CDR3 has 14 amino acids. Trimming stripped 0 bases from V and 1 base from J, with 8 bases between. Germline V lookup: CDR1 SGHRS, CDR2 YFSETQ. This CDR3 is CASSLGDSSYEQYF. The CDR3 nucleotides read TGCGCCAGCAGCTTGGGAGACAGTTCCTACGAGCAGTACTTC.

The rearrangement uses TRBV19 and TRBJ1-4, with a possible D match to TRBD1 (5 bases). The CDR3 totals 18 residues. Trimming cost V 1 base and J 4 bases, with 19 bases left between them. The V gene's germline CDR1 is LNHDA and CDR2 SQIVND (reference sequence). CDR3 region: CASSIVFGAVRDNEKLFF. The CDR3 coding sequence is TGTGCCAGTAGTATAGTCTTCGGCGCTGTCAGGGATAATGAAAAACTGTTTTTT.

The chain uses TRBV27 and TRBJ2-7; perhaps TRBD1 as D (5 bases). CDR3 length: 14 residues. V lost 4 bases and J 2 bases, leaving 12 bases between the germline ends. The germline V gene has CDR1 MNHEY and CDR2 SMNVEV (reference sequence). CDR3 sequence (DNA): TGTGCCAGCAGTTGGGGCGGACCAACCTACGAGCAGTACTTC. Translated: CASSWGGPTYEQYF.

The chain carries TRBV5-4 and TRBJ1-2, with D perhaps matching TRBD1 (6 bases). The CDR3 is made up of 13 amino acids. Between the trimmed V and J ends, which lost 2 bases and 2 bases, there was a span of 7 bases. The germline V gene has CDR1 SGHNT and CDR2 YYREEE (reference sequence). The CDR3 spells CASSLQGNYGYTF. The CDR3 nucleotides read TGTGCCAGCAGCTTACAGGGCAACTATGGCTACACCTTC.

This clone was found a few times. The gene calls are TRBV3-1 (or the pseudogene TRBV3-2) and TRBJ2-1, with 8 bases fitting TRBD2. The CDR3 extends over 16 amino acids. Trimming at V came to 1 base and at J to 8 bases, leaving 10 bases not matched to a gene. From germline, CDR1 is LGHDT and CDR2 YNNKEL (reference sequence). The DNA of the CDR3 is TGTGCCAGCAGCCAAGTTGCCCGGGAGGGCCCCCATGAGCAGTTCTTC. Its protein product is CASSQVAREGPHEQFF.

V gene TRBV6-5 combines with J gene TRBJ2-1, with D maybe TRBD1 (6 bases). There are 12 residues in the CDR3. The V gene lost 6 bases and the J gene lost 6 bases, with 9 bases spanning the gap. Germline V gene sequence: CDR1 MNHEY, CDR2 SVGAGI. The CDR3 region has the DNA TGTGCCAGCAGAATAGGGGGCAATGAGCAGTTCTTC. This codes for CASRIGGNEQFF.

This chain uses TRBV7-6 with TRBJ2-7; 7 nucleotides align to TRBD2. The CDR3 spans 13 residues. Germline-derived CDR1 and CDR2 are SGHVS and FNYEAQ. V shed 1 base, J shed 3 bases, and the junction held 0 bases outside the gene matches. Written as DNA, the CDR3 is TGTGCCAGCAGCTTAGAGCGGGACTACGAGCAGTACTTC. Translating it yields CASSLERDYEQYF.

V is TRBV15 and J is TRBJ2-7; D is unclear. CDR3 length: 13 amino acids. In germline, CDR1 is LNHNV, CDR2 YYDKDF (reference sequence). V lost 1 base and J 4 bases, leaving 8 bases between the germline ends. The CDR3 region has the DNA TGTGCCACCAGCAGAGGCCAACTTTACGAGCAGTACTTC. This gives the protein CATSRGQLYEQYF.

This sequence joins TRBV5-1 and TRBJ2-7; maybe TRBD2 (6 bases). Deletions cut 0 bases from V and 0 bases from J, with 13 bases between. The germline CDR1 and CDR2 sequences are SGHRS and YFSETQ. The CDR3 contains 16 residues. CDR3 nucleotides: TGCGCCAGCAGCTTGGTTTGGAGGGACCCCTCCTACGAGCAGTACTTC. Its translation is CASSLVWRDPSYEQYF.

The chain carries TRBV2 and TRBJ2-7; perhaps TRBD1 as D (6 bases). V gave up 7 bases and J gave up 2 bases, with 12 bases separating them. The CDR3 sequence is 13 residues long. Germline lookup yields CDR1 SNHLY and CDR2 FYNNEI. Here the CDR3 reads CASKEDSTYEQYF. The CDR3 DNA follows: TGTGCCAGCAAGGAGGACAGTACCTACGAGCAGTACTTC.

CDR3 bases: TGCGCCAGCAGCCAAGATATGGCGGGGGGCACAGATACGCAGTATTTT. Translating it yields CASSQDMAGGTDTQYF. The J gene is TRBJ2-3, the V gene TRBV4-1; TRBD2 matches at 7 bases. Germline V lookup: CDR1 MGHRA, CDR2 YSYEKL. The CDR3 contains 16 residues. The V and J ends lost 0 bases and 1 base, in that order; junction bases with no gene match: 4.

This chain connects TRBV5-1 to TRBJ1-4; possibly TRBD1 for D (6 bases). CDR3 length equals 16 residues. V gave up 5 bases and J gave up 0 bases, with 14 bases separating them. Germline V gene sequence: CDR1 SGHRS, CDR2 YFSETQ. CDR3: CASRKGGLSTNEKLFF. The CDR3 coding sequence is TGCGCCAGCAGGAAAGGGGGATTATCAACTAATGAAAAACTGTTTTTT.

The J gene is TRBJ1-5, the V gene TRBV18; D is uncertain. CDR1 and CDR2 (germline): KGHSH, LQKENI. V lost 5 bases and J lost 2, with 22 bases in between. The CDR3 has 18 residues. The CDR3 DNA reads as TGTGCCAGCTCAACGACGTCTTCGGGGTACGAGGGCAATCAGCCCCAGCATTTT. This sequence encodes CASSTTSSGYEGNQPQHF.